The sequence of this T cell receptor (beta chain) was determined in a study of post-analysis software for immune sequencing data. Study findings and constraints: A few TRBV segments were significantly more frequent in patients than in controls. TRBV5-6, TRBV5-1 and TRBV20-1 were among these segments.

Unique molecular identifiers had been added to the TCR beta cDNA libraries. TCRdb re-called the PCR reads through MiXCR, storing one row per CDR3 protein. Among hundreds of thousands of distinct CDR3 sequences listed, about 27% were seen once. With respect to this clonotype: Its antigen remains unknown.

Looked up from germline, CDR1 is SGDLS and CDR2 is YYNGEE. The CDR3 is 17 residues long. J was trimmed by 1 base and V by 3 bases; bases with no gene match: 10. This receptor was identified in a girl aged 5-17 years with multiple sclerosis. Material: blood. The chain is built from TRBV9 and TRBJ2-5; 9 nucleotides align to TRBD2. CDR3 sequence reads: CASSAKRAGGPQETQYF. DNA for the CDR3: TGTGCCAGCAGCGCCAAGAGGGCGGGAGGGCCCCAAGAGACCCAGTACTTC.